Following are 21 T cell receptor beta chains from one sample sequenced in a study of blood T cell repertoires in COVID-19. Assay: immunoSEQ multiplex PCR; the TCRdb copy retains only in-frame clones and omits some. The data show 170,000 or so clones, about 86% seen once. The sequenced sample consisted of peripheral blood. The receptors were sampled from a man aged 50 or older with active or convalescent COVID-19.

V and J are TRBV7-3 and TRBJ2-7; 7 bases are shared with TRBD2. CDR1 and CDR2 (germline): SGHTA, FQGTGA. The CDR3 consists of 13 residues. Trimming took 2 bases from V and 5 from J; bases not matched to a gene: 3. CDR3 in DNA: TGTGCCAGCAGCTTACTAGCGGCCGACGAGCAGTACTTC. Translated: CASSLLAADEQYF.

The chain recombines TRBV10-3 with TRBJ2-1, with 7 bases aligning to TRBD1. Trimming removed 5 bases from V and 8 bases from J; junction bases left unmatched: 6. The CDR3 totals 13 residues. Germline CDR1 reads ENHRY; CDR2 reads SYGVKD. Written as DNA, the CDR3 is TGTGCCATCAGTATGACAGGGTCGGATGAGCAGTTCTTC. Encoded protein: CAISMTGSDEQFF.

This chain uses TRBV2 with TRBJ2-1, with D perhaps TRBD2 (6 bases). V lost 7 bases to trimming and J lost 5 bases, with 15 bases between them. Germline-derived CDR1 and CDR2 are SNHLY and FYNNEI. This CDR3 spans 14 amino acids. This CDR3 is CASIKGDWDNEQFF. The CDR3, as DNA: TGTGCCAGCATAAAAGGGGACTGGGACAATGAGCAGTTCTTC.

This rearrangement joins TRBV28 to TRBJ1-3; TRBD1 agrees at 9 bases. The CDR3 spans 14 residues. Germline V gene data show CDR1 as MDHEN and CDR2 as SYDVKM. The V segment lost 6 bases and the J segment 8 bases; nucleotides outside the gene matches: 8. CDR3: CASSRTGGLYTIYF. CDR3 DNA: TGTGCCAGCAGCCGAACAGGGGGCTTATACACCATATATTTT. The whole variable domain, filled in from reference TRBV28 and TRBJ1-3, reads DVKVTQSSRYLVKRTGEKVFLECVQDMDHENMFWYRQDPGLGLRLIYFSYDVKMKEKGDIPEGYSVSREKKERFSLILESASTNQTSMYLCASSRTGGLYTIYFGEGSWLTVV.

This clone has just one count. This chain uses TRBV5-1 with TRBJ2-3; possible D gene TRBD1, 6 bases. Trimming shortened V by 4 bases and J by 2 bases, and 23 bases separated the two germline ends. The germline V gene encodes CDR1 SGHRS and CDR2 YFSETQ. The CDR3 sequence is 18 residues long. For the CDR3, the DNA is TGCGCCAGCAGCCAAAGCCCCCGACAGGCCGGGCCCACAGATACGCAGTATTTT. It encodes CASSQSPRQAGPTDTQYF.

J is TRBJ2-7 and V is TRBV12-5; weak D call: TRBD1 (5 bases). The CDR3 loop spans 15 amino acids. V lost 6 bases and J lost 4, with 19 bases in between. Germline V gene lookup returns CDR1 LGHNT and CDR2 FRNRAP. In DNA form, the CDR3 reads TGTGCTAGTGGACTGATAGGGGTAGAGTCGTACGAGCAGTACTTC. It encodes CASGLIGVESYEQYF.

The table lists this clone with a few counts. Additional DNA sequences in this sample encode the identical CDR3. This chain links TRBV5-1 with TRBJ1-2, with 8 positions matching TRBD1. V was pared by 5 bases and J by 3 bases, with 6 bases of the junction left unmatched. The CDR3 runs 14 residues. Germline loops: CDR1 SGHRS, CDR2 YFSETQ. Written as DNA, the CDR3 is TGCGCCAGCAGTTCAACAGGGGGGGACTATGGCTACACCTTC. Its protein product is CASSSTGGDYGYTF.

The CDR3 region is CASSQDRVRNTEAFF. CDR3 bases: TGCGCCAGCAGCCAAGACAGGGTTAGGAACACTGAAGCTTTCTTT. This chain connects TRBV4-3 to TRBJ1-1; D perhaps matches TRBD1 (5 bases). The CDR3 has 15 amino acids. Per the germline V gene, CDR1 is LGHNA and CDR2 is YSLEER. Trimming removed 0 bases from V and 1 base from J, with 9 bases in between.

The rearrangement links TRBV11-2 to TRBJ2-2, with 8 bases matching TRBD1. The CDR3 length is 16 residues. Germline assignment: CDR1 SGHAT and CDR2 FQNNGV. V lost 1 base to trimming and J lost 5 bases; unmatched junction nucleotides: 6. CDR3 DNA: TGTGCCAGCAGCTTAGGAGGGACAGGTCTAACCGGGGAGCTGTTTTTT. Residues: CASSLGGTGLTGELFF.

This clone appeared a few times. V is TRBV29-1 and J is TRBJ2-2, with 10 bases fitting TRBD1. In germline, CDR1 is SQVTM, CDR2 ANQGSEA. This CDR3 spans 14 amino acids. Losses at the gene ends were 5 bases for V and 8 bases for J; bases not matched to a gene: 8. The CDR3 DNA is TGCAGCGTTCTGGGACAGGGGTTTCGAGGGGAGCTGTTTTTT. This encodes CSVLGQGFRGELFF.

The chain combines TRBV13 with TRBJ1-5, with TRBD1 matching over 10 bases. The V gene end was trimmed by 3 bases and the J gene end by 2 bases; junction bases not matched to a gene: 1. CDR3 length: 15 residues. CDR1 and CDR2 from the germline V gene are PRHDT and FYEKMQ (reference sequence). CDR3: CASSLGTGGNQPQHF. For the CDR3, the DNA is TGTGCCAGCAGCTTGGGGACAGGGGGCAATCAGCCCCAGCATTTT.

This chain links TRBV18 with TRBJ2-7, with 7 nucleotides matching TRBD1. Germline V lookup: CDR1 KGHSH, CDR2 LQKENI. CDR3 size: 13 residues. The J segment lost 7 bases and the V segment lost 3 bases, leaving 6 bases of the junction unmatched. CDR3 sequence (DNA): TGTGCCAGCTCACCGACAGGGTTGGAAGAGCAGTACTTC. This encodes CASSPTGLEEQYF.

The chain employs TRBV5-5 and TRBJ2-5; 9 nucleotides line up with TRBD1. V shed 4 bases, J shed 1 base, and the junction held 8 bases outside the gene matches. Germline values: CDR1 SGHKS, CDR2 YYEKEE (reference sequence). The CDR3 is 16 residues long. This CDR3 is CASSAGTGNFQETQYF. The CDR3 DNA reads TGTGCCAGCAGCGCGGGGACAGGGAACTTCCAAGAGACCCAGTACTTC.

V is TRBV6-5 and J is TRBJ1-5; no reliable D call. V was clipped by 8 bases and J by 5 bases, with 7 bases between them. This CDR3 is 11 amino acids long. Germline V lookup: CDR1 MNHEY, CDR2 SVGAGI. This CDR3 is CASGVDQPQHF. DNA of the CDR3: TGTGCCAGCGGAGTTGATCAGCCCCAGCATTTT.

The chain carries TRBV27 and TRBJ2-7; 11 nucleotides line up with TRBD2. The CDR3 totals 14 residues. CDR1 is MNHEY and CDR2 is SMNVEV in the germline V gene (reference sequence). Trimming took 3 bases from V and 5 from J; bases not matched to a gene: 3. CDR3: CASSFLAGGDEQYF. The DNA for the CDR3 is TGTGCCAGCAGTTTCCTAGCGGGAGGAGACGAGCAGTACTTC.

V gene TRBV10-2 combines with J gene TRBJ2-7; 10 nucleotides match TRBD1. V gave up 5 bases and J gave up 3 bases; unmatched junction bases: 7. This CDR3 contains 15 residues. Germline-derived CDR1 and CDR2 are WSHSY and SAAADI. This CDR3 reads CASSNPGDRGYEQYF. The CDR3 nucleotides read TGCGCCAGCAGTAATCCGGGGGACAGGGGCTACGAGCAGTACTTC.

V gene TRBV28 combines with J gene TRBJ1-5; possibly TRBD1 for D (5 bases). The CDR3 runs to 17 residues. Trimming cost V 6 bases and J 4 bases, with 22 bases left between them. Germline values: CDR1 MDHEN, CDR2 SYDVKM. CDR3 coding DNA: TGTGCCAGCAGCCAGTTTCCCCGACACCGGGGGAATCAGCCCCAGCATTTT. Translation: CASSQFPRHRGNQPQHF.

In this sample, this clone turned up once. This rearrangement joins TRBV19 to TRBJ1-1; TRBD1 matches at 8 bases. V shed 8 bases and J 5 bases; nucleotides not matched to a gene: 7. This CDR3 is 13 amino acids long. Germline CDR1 reads LNHDA; CDR2 reads SQIVND (reference sequence). The CDR3 nucleotides read TGTGCCAGTGGGGACAGGCCTGAGACTGAAGCTTTCTTT. Its protein is CASGDRPETEAFF.

The rearrangement links TRBV3-1 (or the pseudogene TRBV3-2) to TRBJ2-5, with 8 nucleotides matching TRBD2. The germline gives CDR1 LGHDT, CDR2 YNNKEL (reference sequence). This CDR3 spans 14 amino acids. The trim removed 4 bases at V and 5 bases at J, leaving 6 bases unmatched. The DNA of the CDR3 is TGTGCCAGCAGCCTTGGACTAGCTGGGGAGACCCAGTACTTC. Residues: CASSLGLAGETQYF.

In this sample, this clone turned up once. The V gene is TRBV28, the J gene TRBJ1-1; D ambiguous. This CDR3 has 14 residues. Germline assignment: CDR1 MDHEN and CDR2 SYDVKM. Trimming shortened V by 7 bases and J by 4 bases, and 16 bases separated the two germline ends. The CDR3 sequence is CASNPPARSTEAFF. CDR3 in DNA: TGTGCCAGCAACCCCCCCGCGCGAAGCACTGAAGCTTTCTTT.

This clone showed up just once. V usage is TRBV6-5 and J usage is TRBJ1-4, with D unclear. Germline CDR1 MNHEY, CDR2 SVGAGI. The CDR3 has 15 amino acids. V was clipped by 5 bases and J by 0 bases, with 10 bases between them. The CDR3 DNA reads TGTGCCAGCAGTCAAAGACAAGCAACTAATGAAAAACTGTTTTTT. This sequence encodes CASSQRQATNEKLFF.